The 28 T cell receptor beta chains reported below all come from one sample, sequenced in a study of blood T cell repertoires in COVID-19 (TCRdb year 2020). The library was built by means of the immunoSEQ multiplex PCR assay. Sourced from immuneACCESS, this table was stored by TCRdb with only in-frame sequences that have V and J called. A share of the clones is absent; for the studies checked, an unresolved V gene accounts for under half, and the remainder has no known explanation. The sample table records 200,000 to 250,000 clones; approximately 86% of these occur just once. Around 2.9% of the sample belongs to the ten largest clones. Sequences were obtained from peripheral blood. The origin of the receptors is a woman in her twenties or thirties who had recovered from COVID-19.

The chain combines TRBV19 with TRBJ1-2, with 7 bases identical to TRBD1. CDR1 is LNHDA and CDR2 is SQIVND in the germline V gene (reference sequence). The CDR3 spans 16 residues. J gave up 2 bases and V 3 bases, and 9 bases lay outside the gene matches. Written as DNA, the CDR3 is TGTGCCAGTAGTATCTATGGAGGGACAGCCAACTATGGCTACACCTTC. This gives the protein CASSIYGGTANYGYTF. Drawing the rest from reference TRBV19 and TRBJ1-2, the complete variable domain is DGGITQSPKYLFRKEGQNVTLSCEQNLNHDAMYWYRQDPGQGLRLIYYSQIVNDFQKGDIAEGYSVSREKKESFPLTVTSAQKNPTAFYLCASSIYGGTANYGYTFGSGTRLTVV.

V gene TRBV5-4 combines with J gene TRBJ2-7; D might be TRBD2 (6 bases). Germline V CDR1 and CDR2: SGHNT, YYREEE (reference sequence). The CDR3 sequence is 13 residues long. Trimming left V 2 bases short and J 2 bases short, with 8 bases between. Here the CDR3 reads CASSFWTTYEQYF. CDR3 nucleotide sequence: TGTGCCAGCAGCTTCTGGACTACCTACGAGCAGTACTTC.

This chain uses TRBV6-5 with TRBJ2-7, with a tentative D call TRBD2 (6 bases). Germline lookup yields CDR1 MNHEY and CDR2 SVGAGI. V lost 2 bases and J lost 10, with 15 bases in between. The CDR3 runs to 13 residues. The CDR3 region has the DNA TGTGCCAGCAGTTACGACGGAGGGGCCCCCCAGTACTTC. The encoded protein is CASSYDGGAPQYF.

This clone was observed once. The rearrangement joins TRBV20-1 to TRBJ1-2; TRBD1 might be the D (6 bases). V gave up 3 bases and J gave up 6 bases, with 11 bases separating them. There are 12 residues in the CDR3. Germline V CDR1 and CDR2: DFQATT, SNEGSKA (reference sequence). CDR3 loop: CSASLGANGYTF. CDR3 coding DNA: TGCAGTGCTAGTTTGGGGGCTAATGGCTACACCTTC.

The chain links TRBV11-3 to TRBJ1-6; the D gene is possibly TRBD1 (5 bases). V was pared by 7 bases and J by 2 bases, with 12 bases between. This CDR3 spans 15 amino acids. Germline assignment: CDR1 SGHNT and CDR2 YENEEA. CDR3 in amino acids: CASKRGTTYNSPLHF. The CDR3 DNA reads as TGTGCCAGCAAACGGGGGACCACCTATAATTCACCCCTCCACTTT.

With regard to this clone: This same CDR3 is encoded by further DNA sequences in the sample. The V call is TRBV2, the J call TRBJ2-2; D gene uncertain. V was cut by 6 bases and J by 2 bases, with 4 bases left in between. This CDR3 contains 12 residues. Germline lookup yields CDR1 SNHLY and CDR2 FYNNEI. CDR3 amino acids: CASSLNTGELFF. CDR3 coding DNA: TGTGCCAGCAGCCTCAACACCGGGGAGCTGTTTTTT.

The J gene is TRBJ2-5, the V gene TRBV27; unclear D gene. Germline lookup yields CDR1 MNHEY and CDR2 SMNVEV (reference sequence). The CDR3 has 15 amino acids. With 4 bases removed from V and 7 bases from J, the gap between germline ends came to 19 bases. Written as DNA, the CDR3 is TGTGCCAGCAGTTCCCCCCCGGCCCCACGCGGGACCCAGTACTTC. This encodes CASSSPPAPRGTQYF.

The chain recombines TRBV2 with TRBJ1-2; D not certain. The CDR3 runs 13 residues. Trimming pared 5 bases from V and 1 base from J, leaving 8 bases between. Germline CDR1 reads SNHLY; CDR2 reads FYNNEI. The chain's CDR3 is CASSSQRNYGYTF. As DNA, the CDR3 is TGTGCCAGCAGTTCGCAGCGTAACTATGGCTACACCTTC.

In its sample, this clone was seen once. The V call is TRBV3-1 (or the pseudogene TRBV3-2), the J call TRBJ2-3; D is undetermined. V shed 2 bases and J shed 4 bases, with 10 bases lying between them. CDR3 length: 14 residues. The germline V gene encodes CDR1 LGHDT and CDR2 YNNKEL (reference sequence). CDR3 nucleotides: TGTGCCAGCAGCCAAAATCAGTTGTCAGATACGCAGTATTTT. This translates into CASSQNQLSDTQYF.

This clone occurred many times. The CDR3 DNA reads as TGTGCCAGCAGCGCCTCCCCCAGGGACGAGCAGTACTTC. Translating gives CASSASPRDEQYF. This chain joins TRBV9 and TRBJ2-7, with a tentative D call TRBD1 (5 bases). Germline loops: CDR1 SGDLS, CDR2 YYNGEE. There are 13 residues in the CDR3. The V and J ends lost 3 bases and 5 bases respectively, with 12 bases between them. Based on the CDR3 plus reference TRBV9 and TRBJ2-7, the full variable domain is DSGVTQTPKHLITATGQRVTLRCSPRSGDLSVYWYQQSLDQGLQFLIQYYNGEERAKGNILERFSAQQFPDLHSELNLSSLELGDSALYFCASSASPRDEQYFGPGTRLTVT.

The rearrangement joins TRBV28 to TRBJ2-2, with D unresolved. Germline CDR1 and CDR2: MDHEN and SYDVKM. V was pared by 10 bases and J by 4 bases, with 13 bases between. The CDR3 extends over 13 amino acids. CDR3 coding DNA: TGTGCCACTTTAGTCCCGGGCACCGGGGAGCTGTTTTTT. Amino acids: CATLVPGTGELFF.

The chain couples TRBV29-1 to TRBJ2-5; 10 nucleotides align to TRBD1. The CDR3 is 13 amino acids. Germline V gene lookup returns CDR1 SQVTM and CDR2 ANQGSEA. After removal of 7 bases from V and 2 bases from J, the junction contained 4 bases not matched to a gene. CDR3 residues: CSAWTGGQETQYF. The DNA of the CDR3 is TGCAGCGCTTGGACAGGGGGGCAAGAGACCCAGTACTTC. The entire variable domain, with the rest obtained from reference TRBV29-1 and TRBJ2-5, is as follows: SAVISQKPSRDICQRGTSLTIQCQVDSQVTMMFWYRQQPGQSLTLIATANQGSEATYESGFVIDKFPISRPNLTFSTLTVSNMSPEDSSIYLCSAWTGGQETQYFGPGTRLLVL.

V gene TRBV7-2 combines with J gene TRBJ2-3, with 10 nucleotides matching TRBD2. Germline V gives CDR1 SGHTA, CDR2 FQGNSA. The CDR3 totals 16 residues. The V gene end was trimmed by 5 bases and the J gene end by 1 base; junction bases not matched to a gene: 6. DNA for the CDR3: TGTGCCAGCAGCCCTACCCTAGCGGGGGGCACAGATACGCAGTATTTT. Translation: CASSPTLAGGTDTQYF.

This sequence joins TRBV18 and TRBJ2-1, with TRBD1 identical over 8 bases. The germline CDR1 and CDR2 sequences are KGHSH and LQKENI. This CDR3 contains 13 residues. V lost 3 bases and J lost 8; bases outside the gene matches: 3. This CDR3 is CASSPTGVDEQFF. CDR3 coding DNA: TGTGCCAGCTCACCGACAGGGGTCGATGAGCAGTTCTTC.

This chain uses TRBV29-1 with TRBJ1-1; 10 bases align to TRBD1. The CDR3 is 17 amino acids. The germline CDR1 and CDR2 sequences are SQVTM and ANQGSEA. Germline trimming cut 0 bases from V and 4 bases from J; bases unmatched to any gene: 11. The chain's CDR3 is CSVEDPGRDRGRTEAFF. The DNA of the CDR3 is TGCAGCGTTGAAGACCCGGGGAGGGACAGGGGTCGCACTGAAGCTTTCTTT.

The V call is TRBV5-4, the J call TRBJ2-1; tentative D call: TRBD2 (6 bases). The CDR3 length is 13 residues. Trimming stripped 6 bases from V and 8 bases from J, with 15 bases between. The V gene's germline CDR1 is SGHNT and CDR2 YYREEE (reference sequence). CDR3 sequence: CASKPTRSDEQFF. The CDR3, as DNA: TGTGCCAGCAAACCGACTAGGAGCGATGAGCAGTTCTTC.

The V and J genes are TRBV3-1 (or the pseudogene TRBV3-2) and TRBJ2-1; the match to TRBD2 covers 8 bases. The germline CDR1 and CDR2 sequences are LGHDT and YNNKEL (reference sequence). CDR3 length: 16 amino acids. V lost 2 bases, J lost 1 base, and 4 bases stayed unmatched. The CDR3 coding sequence is TGTGCCAGCAGCCAAAGAGGGACTAGGTCCTACAATGAGCAGTTCTTC. Translation: CASSQRGTRSYNEQFF.

The chain employs TRBV2 and TRBJ2-1; 8 positions match TRBD1. This CDR3 comprises 15 residues. Germline values: CDR1 SNHLY, CDR2 FYNNEI. V shed 5 bases and J 9 bases; nucleotides not matched to a gene: 12. CDR3 region: CASSTDRGGFSEQFF. The CDR3 coding sequence is TGTGCCAGCAGTACCGACAGGGGCGGTTTCTCTGAGCAGTTCTTC.

V and J are TRBV5-1 and TRBJ2-6; 7 bases fit TRBD2. CDR3 length: 16 amino acids. V was pared by 2 bases and J by 1 base, with 3 bases of the junction left unmatched. CDR1 and CDR2 (germline): SGHRS, YFSETQ. The CDR3 DNA follows: TGCGCCAGCAGCTTCGCGGGGGAATCTGGGGCCAACGTCCTGACTTTC. Translating it yields CASSFAGESGANVLTF.

The chain couples TRBV7-6 to TRBJ1-2; TRBD1 matches at 7 bases. The CDR3 has 16 residues. Trimming at V came to 5 bases and at J to 1 base, leaving 10 bases not matched to a gene. Per germline, CDR1 SGHVS and CDR2 FNYEAQ. CDR3 loop: CASSPGQALLNYGYTF. CDR3 in DNA: TGTGCCAGCAGCCCAGGACAGGCCTTACTTAACTATGGCTACACCTTC.

The chain has TRBV2 and TRBJ1-5, with D possibly TRBD1 on 5 matching bases. The CDR3 is made up of 14 amino acids. Germline CDR1 SNHLY, CDR2 FYNNEI. Trimming cost V 7 bases and J 0 bases, with 10 bases left between them. The CDR3 DNA reads as TGTGCCAGCACACAGGAATATAGCAATCAGCCCCAGCATTTT. It translates to CASTQEYSNQPQHF.

J is TRBJ2-3 and V is TRBV30; TRBD2 matches 8 bases. The CDR3 has 15 residues. The germline CDR1 and CDR2 sequences are GTSNPN and SVGIG (reference sequence). Losses at the gene ends were 2 bases for V and 4 bases for J; bases not matched to a gene: 8. The CDR3 reads CAWSIVRGAPDTQYF. Here the CDR3 DNA reads TGTGCCTGGAGTATCGTGCGGGGGGCTCCAGATACGCAGTATTTT.

The gene calls are TRBV6-5 and TRBJ2-7, with D uncertain. CDR1 MNHEY and CDR2 SVGAGI come from the germline V gene. V gave up 4 bases and J gave up 1 base, with 8 bases separating them. The CDR3 totals 13 residues. This CDR3 reads CASSLAVSYEQYF. The CDR3 DNA sequence: TGTGCCAGCAGTTTAGCAGTTTCCTACGAGCAGTACTTC.

The chain joins TRBV28 to TRBJ1-3; 9 bases match TRBD1. CDR1 MDHEN and CDR2 SYDVKM come from the germline V gene. The ends lost 4 bases at V and 0 bases at J; junction bases unmatched: 10. The CDR3 runs 18 residues. DNA for the CDR3: TGTGCCAGCAGTTCCTATGGGGGACAGGGACACTCTGGAAACACCATATATTTT. Translated: CASSSYGGQGHSGNTIYF.

This clone appeared a few times. The same CDR3 arises from other DNA sequences in this sample as well. The V gene is TRBV7-2, the J gene TRBJ1-5; D not resolved. This CDR3 has 14 amino acids. V lost 3 bases and J 3 bases, leaving 9 bases between the germline ends. CDR1 SGHTA and CDR2 FQGNSA come from the germline V gene. This CDR3 is CASSFGPSNQPQHF. CDR3 in DNA: TGTGCCAGCAGCTTTGGGCCCTCCAATCAGCCCCAGCATTTT.

This clone occurred a few times. The chain joins TRBV3-1 (or the pseudogene TRBV3-2) to TRBJ2-2; D may be TRBD2 (5 bases). This CDR3 is 13 amino acids long. Trimming pared 3 bases from V and 7 bases from J, leaving 9 bases between. Germline loops: CDR1 LGHDT, CDR2 YNNKEL (reference sequence). DNA of the CDR3: TGTGCCAGCAGCCAGAGGGCGAGCGGGGAGCTGTTTTTT. It is translated as CASSQRASGELFF.

A single count supports this clone. The genes are TRBV29-1 and TRBJ1-2, with 9 bases that match TRBD1. Trimming removed 8 bases from V and 7 bases from J; junction bases left unmatched: 8. Germline assignment: CDR1 SQVTM and CDR2 ANQGSEA. The CDR3 is made up of 12 amino acids. The CDR3: CSSRQGESGYTF. CDR3 coding DNA: TGCAGCTCCCGACAGGGGGAGTCTGGCTACACCTTC.

The genes are TRBV5-4 and TRBJ1-1; 8 bases match TRBD1. This CDR3 has 16 residues. CDR1 and CDR2 (germline): SGHNT, YYREEE (reference sequence). V shed 0 bases, J shed 3 bases, and the junction held 7 bases outside the gene matches. CDR3: CASSLEGSDRDTEAFF. The CDR3 bases are TGTGCCAGCAGCTTGGAGGGTTCGGACAGGGACACTGAAGCTTTCTTT.